This TCR beta chain comes out of a study of Graves' ophthalmopathy and Graves' hyperthyroidism (dated by TCRdb to between 2017 and 2018). Concerning the study at large: Peripheral blood samples were taken at the time of initial diagnosis, before any treatment was given. To tell Graves' ophthalmopathy apart from Graves' hyperthyroidism, and to predict which patients would progress to ophthalmopathy, the study relied on TCR beta repertoire signatures. In total, approximately 130 blood samples were TCR-sequenced: approximately 40 ophthalmopathy, under 85 hyperthyroidism and roughly 17 hyperthyroidism-to-ophthalmopathy patients. To explore V-J signatures distinguishing ophthalmopathy from hyperthyroidism, a discovery set of under 110 patients (fewer than 45 ophthalmopathy, over 55 stable hyperthyroidism) was enrolled. An independent validation cohort comprised some 19 hyperthyroidism patients and over 15 patients who later progressed from hyperthyroidism to ophthalmopathy. In several hyperthyroidism patients, the T-cell repertoire of thyroid tissue was compared with the T-cell repertoire of blood. After sampling, hyperthyroidism patients received methimazole starting at 30 mg daily, and ophthalmopathy patients received high-dose intravenous methylprednisolone.

Ophthalmopathy patients had moderately to severely active disease, Clinical Activity Score of at least 3, NOSPECS grade of at least 4, and disease duration under 3 months. Patients with other autoimmune diseases, uncontrolled infections, pregnancy or lactation were excluded. Clinical symptoms, serum thyroxine, TRAb, thyroid ultrasound and orbital computed tomography were used for diagnosis. Using Ficoll-Paque density gradient centrifugation, PBMCs were isolated from over 8.5 ml of fresh peripheral blood. Total RNA was extracted using Trizol reagent, and RNA quality was checked on an Agilent 2100 Bioanalyzer. The paper as a whole reports these results and caveats: No statistical method was used to set the sample size in advance, and the investigators knew which group each participant was assigned to. In cross-validation, the 13-signature model distinguished ophthalmopathy from stable hyperthyroidism with around 90% sensitivity and about 81% specificity, while in the test set the corresponding values were roughly 80% and 75%. Among expanded thyroid clonotypes with frequency above 0.001, most also showed up in blood, which suggests that blood repertoires may reflect the thyroid immune response. In validation, the model predicted ophthalmopathy progression with 70.59% sensitivity and approximately 72% specificity; eleven to twelve predicted patients were CT-confirmed with GO in a median of approximately 6.5 months.

TCR beta CDR3 regions were amplified from RNA transcripts for repertoire sequencing. HTBI primers and the Qiagen OneStep RT-PCR kit were used in a first-round RT-PCR, which was followed by a second-round multiplex PCR, size selection and purification. Libraries were sequenced paired-end with 100 bp reads on an Illumina HiSeq2000. The original pipeline was this. Reads were processed with SOAPnuke, discarding reads with adapters, uncalled bases, mean Phred below 15, or no exact constant-primer or identifier match. COPE v1.2.5 was used to merge the high-quality paired reads. Each unique nucleotide sequence was defined as a clonotype, and clonotypes were aligned to IMGT TRB V, D and J references with MiTCR v1.1. Analysis was restricted to V-J combinations with a frequency above 0.0001, which covered 98% to 99.2% of repertoires. A TCR clonal expansion and chaos score per V-J combination was defined as the ratio of F50 clonal expansion to chaos observed in the TCRdist matrix. Welch's t-statistics and random forest were used to narrow the features down to 13 V-J combinations, which were then fed into a naive Bayes classifier. Thyroid-blood repertoire similarity was quantified with the Morisita-Horn index. TCRdb applied fastp at Q25 and MiXCR to the public reads, then kept only in-frame beta chains. Records with the same CDR3 protein are collapsed into one entry carrying the most frequent genes and DNA. The V and J calls reflect TCRdb's pipeline rather than the authors' work. The sample table lists hundreds of thousands of distinct CDR3 sequences, more than 40% of them with a count of one. The biggest ten clones account for 3.3% of the sample.

CDR1 DFQATT and CDR2 SNEGSKA were looked up in the germline V gene (reference sequence). V is reduced by 1 base and J by 5 bases, leaving a spacing of 17 bases between them. CDR3 length: 15 amino acids, cysteine to phenylalanine. Here the CDR3 DNA is all that survives: 45 bases in frame from base 1. As to this clonotype: The clone's antigen remains unknown. Per-base qualities were not stored, and no clone one base away is much larger.

The sequenced material came from peripheral blood. The source is an adult man with Graves' ophthalmopathy. The rearrangement combines TRBV20-1 with TRBJ2-5, with TRBD2 as a weak D call on 6 bases. The DNA reads TGCAGTGCTAGAGTTCGCCGGGGGTTTTGGGAGACCCAGTACTTC. It is translated as CSARVRRGFWETQYF.